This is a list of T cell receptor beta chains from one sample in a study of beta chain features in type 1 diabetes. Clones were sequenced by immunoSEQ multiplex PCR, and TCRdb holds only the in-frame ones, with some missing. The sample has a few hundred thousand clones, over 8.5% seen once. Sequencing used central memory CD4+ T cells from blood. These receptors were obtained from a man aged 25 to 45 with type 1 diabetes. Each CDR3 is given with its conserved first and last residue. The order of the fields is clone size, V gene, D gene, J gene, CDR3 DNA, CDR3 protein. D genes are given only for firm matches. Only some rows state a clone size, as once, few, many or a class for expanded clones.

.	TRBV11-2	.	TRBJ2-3	TGTGCCAGCAGCTTCTTGGTGAGAGCAGATACGCAGTATTTT	CASSFLVRADTQYF
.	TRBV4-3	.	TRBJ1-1	TGCGCCAGCAGCCAAGGACGGGACAACACTGAAGCTTTCTTT	CASSQGRDNTEAFF
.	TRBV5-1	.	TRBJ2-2	TGCGCCAGCAGCGCGAGGCTGACTAGTGGTACCGGGGAGCTGTTTTTT	CASSARLTSGTGELFF
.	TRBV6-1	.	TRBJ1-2	TGTGCCAGCAGCCTGGGGGGCGACTATGGCTACACCTTC	CASSLGGDYGYTF
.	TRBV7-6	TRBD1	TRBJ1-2	TGTGCCAGCAGCTTAGCTCCGCCGGGACAGGGCGGTTCGGATGGCTACACCTTC	CASSLAPPGQGGSDGYTF
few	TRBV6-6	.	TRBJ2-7	TGTGCCAGCAGCCGATACAGGGCAGGCTACGAGCAGTACTTC	CASSRYRAGYEQYF
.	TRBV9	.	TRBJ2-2	TGTGCCAGCAGCGTATCCGATCGCCCCGGGGAGCTGTTTTTT	CASSVSDRPGELFF
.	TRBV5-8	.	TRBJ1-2	TGTGCCAGCAGCTTGGGTCGATCTACTTATGGCTACACCTTC	CASSLGRSTYGYTF
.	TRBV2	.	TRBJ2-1	TGTGCCAGCAGTGTGGAAACCAATGAGCAGTTCTTC	CASSVETNEQFF
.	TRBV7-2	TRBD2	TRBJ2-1	TGTGCCAGCAGCTTAGCAAGTAGCGGGGGTAAGCAGTTCTTC	CASSLASSGGKQFF
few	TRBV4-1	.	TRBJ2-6	TGCGCCAGCAGCCAAGAGTCTGCTAGCCGTTACTCTGGGGCCAACGTCCTGACTTTC	CASSQESASRYSGANVLTF
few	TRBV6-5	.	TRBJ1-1	TGTGCCAGCAGTTACTCCCCCGTTCAGTGGAACACTGAAGCTTTCTTT	CASSYSPVQWNTEAFF
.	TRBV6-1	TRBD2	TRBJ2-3	TGTGCCAGCACTAGGACTAGCGGCACAGATACGCAGTATTTT	CASTRTSGTDTQYF
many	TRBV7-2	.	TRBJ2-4	TGTGCCAGCAGCTTCGGACCGCTAGCCAAAAACATTCAGTACTTC	CASSFGPLAKNIQYF
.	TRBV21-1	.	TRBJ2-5	TGTGCCAGCAGCAAAATCGTGACAAAACAAGAGACCCAGTACTTC	CASSKIVTKQETQYF
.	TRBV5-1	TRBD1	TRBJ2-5	TGCGCCAGCAGCACCGGACAGGGGGCGTCGGTAGGGACCCAGTACTTC	CASSTGQGASVGTQYF
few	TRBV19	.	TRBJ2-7	TGTGCCAGTAGCTCCGGCGGGACAGCCTCCTACGAGCAGTACTTC	CASSSGGTASYEQYF
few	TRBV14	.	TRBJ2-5	TGTGCCAGCAGCCAAGAAGGGGTGTTTGGGGGAGAGACCCAGTACTTC	CASSQEGVFGGETQYF
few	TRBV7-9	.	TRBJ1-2	TGTGCCAGCAGCCTTAGTAACAACTATGGCTACACCTTC	CASSLSNNYGYTF
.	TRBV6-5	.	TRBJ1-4	TGTGCCAGCAGTTACTCAGGGTTGGGGCAAGAAAAACTGTTTTTT	CASSYSGLGQEKLFF
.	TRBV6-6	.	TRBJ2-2	TGTGCCAGCAGCCCCGACTACTCCCGGGAGCTGTTTTTT	CASSPDYSRELFF
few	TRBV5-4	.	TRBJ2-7	TGTGCCAGCAGCTTGCTCAACTCCTACGAGCAGTACTTC	CASSLLNSYEQYF
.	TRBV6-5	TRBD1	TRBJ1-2	TGTGCCAGCAGGCCTCGGGGACAGGAAAACTATGGCTACACCTTC	CASRPRGQENYGYTF
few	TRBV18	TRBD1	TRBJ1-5	TGTGCCAGCTCACCAGCCGCAGGGGGCCATCAGCCCCAGCATTTT	CASSPAAGGHQPQHF
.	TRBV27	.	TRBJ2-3	TGTGCCAGCGGTTACAGAGTAGCCGCAGATACGCAGTATTTT	CASGYRVAADTQYF
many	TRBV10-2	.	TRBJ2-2	TGCGCCAGCAGTGCGCCCAATCGAGGGACCGGGGAGCTGTTTTTT	CASSAPNRGTGELFF
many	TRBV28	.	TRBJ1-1	TGTGCCAGCAGTTTAGTGGGGCATTACACTGAAGCTTTCTTT	CASSLVGHYTEAFF
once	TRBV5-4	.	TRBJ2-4	TGTGCCAGCAGCTTTTTTACAGGGTTGAACATTCAGTACTTC	CASSFFTGLNIQYF
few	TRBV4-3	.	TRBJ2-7	TGCGCCAGCAGCCCACAGGTCGGGGACGAGCAGTACTTC	CASSPQVGDEQYF
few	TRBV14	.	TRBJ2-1	TGTGCCAGCAGCCCCGATAGCGGCTATAACTACAATGAGCAGTTCTTC	CASSPDSGYNYNEQFF
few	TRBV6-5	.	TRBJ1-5	TGTGCCACAGCCTCCTTGAGGTTCAATCAGCCCCAGCATTTT	CATASLRFNQPQHF
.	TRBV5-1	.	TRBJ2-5	TGCGCCAGCAGCCCCGGGCAGGGAGGAGAGACCCAGTACTTC	CASSPGQGGETQYF
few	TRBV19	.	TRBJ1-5	TGTGCCAGTAGCACAGGAGACTACAATCAGCCCCAGCATTTT	CASSTGDYNQPQHF
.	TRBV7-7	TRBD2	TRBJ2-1	TGTGCTAGCAGCTTAGAGGGTTCTAGCGGGGGGAATGAGCAGTTCTTC	CASSLEGSSGGNEQFF
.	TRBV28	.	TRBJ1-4	TGTGCCAGCAGTTCCCCCCGGAGGAGCGTGGTGTTTTTT	CASSSPRRSVVFF
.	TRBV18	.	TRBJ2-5	TGTGCCAGCTCAACGGTGACAGATCAAGAGACCCAGTACTTC	CASSTVTDQETQYF
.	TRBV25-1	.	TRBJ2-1	TGTGCCAGCAGTGAAAATCGGGCTGAGCAGTTCTTC	CASSENRAEQFF
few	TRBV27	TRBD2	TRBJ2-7	TGTGCCAGCAGTCCTCGGGGGGTAGACCCTTACGAGCAGTACTTC	CASSPRGVDPYEQYF
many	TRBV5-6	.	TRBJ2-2	TGTGCCAGCAGCGCCCCAGGCCAGGGTGACACCGGGGAGCTGTTTTTT	CASSAPGQGDTGELFF
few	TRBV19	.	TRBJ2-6	TGTGCCAGTAGTATATTCGCAGGAACCCCTGGGGCCAACGTCCTGACTTTC	CASSIFAGTPGANVLTF
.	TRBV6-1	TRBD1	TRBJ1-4	TGTGCCAGCAGTTTACAGGGGGTGGGTGAAAAACTGTTTTTT	CASSLQGVGEKLFF
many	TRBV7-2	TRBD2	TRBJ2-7	TGTGCCAGCAGCTTGGTTCATAGCGGGAGTCTCTACGAGCAGTACTTC	CASSLVHSGSLYEQYF
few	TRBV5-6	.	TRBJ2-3	TGTGCCAGCAACTCTCGCGGCACAGATACGCAGTATTTT	CASNSRGTDTQYF
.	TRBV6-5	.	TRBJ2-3	TGTGCCAGCAGCGGAGGGCCCAGCACAGATACGCAGTATTTT	CASSGGPSTDTQYF
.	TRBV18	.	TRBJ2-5	TGTGCCAGCTCACACGGATTACCCCAAGAGACCCAGTACTTC	CASSHGLPQETQYF
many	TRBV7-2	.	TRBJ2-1	TGTGCCAGCAGCTTATCGTGGAATGAGCAGTTCTTC	CASSLSWNEQFF
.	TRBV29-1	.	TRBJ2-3	TGCAGCGTGGGCGGAGGGGAGACGATAAATACGCAGTATTTT	CSVGGGETINTQYF
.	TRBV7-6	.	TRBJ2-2	TGTGCCAGCAGCTTACCGGGGCAACTGGCCGGGGAGCTGTTTTTT	CASSLPGQLAGELFF